This T cell receptor beta chain was found in a study of Graves' ophthalmopathy and Graves' hyperthyroidism. RNA transcripts yielded amplified TCR beta CDR3 regions. After a first-round RT-PCR with HTBI primers, a second-round multiplex PCR was run. TCRdb processed the multiplex PCR reads anew with MiXCR; each CDR3 protein has one entry. The sample holds about 700,000 distinct CDR3 sequences, about 40% seen once. Ten or more counts support this clonotype. The target antigen is unknown. The CDR3 is made up of 18 amino acids. The V and J ends lost 5 bases and 10 bases, in that order; junction bases with no gene match: 21. CDR1 and CDR2 from the germline V gene are MNHEY and SVGAGI. Study-level points and caveats: Most expanded thyroid clonotypes above 0.001 frequency also appeared in blood.

The genes are TRBV6-5 and TRBJ1-2; 11 bases map to TRBD1. The sequenced sample was peripheral blood. The TCR sequence derives from an adult man with Graves' ophthalmopathy. The CDR3 DNA sequence: TGTGCCAGCAGTACCCCGTTGGGGACAGGGGGTAACCGTAAAGTCTACACCTTC. The encoded protein is CASSTPLGTGGNRKVYTF.